The next 24 T cell receptor beta chains were all read from a single sample in a study of PD-L1 blockade in urothelial cancer. Repertoires were generated with immunoSEQ multiplex PCR, while TCRdb's copy carries only in-frame clones and drops some. The sample lists roughly 46,000 clones; around 85% were seen once. Time point indicated: peripheral blood 6 weeks after treatment start. This sample comprised PBMCs, obtained around atezolizumab (anti-PD-L1) treatment. The source of these receptors is a middle-aged man with urothelial cancer.

The J gene is TRBJ2-2, the V gene TRBV6-1; no definite D call. Germline-derived CDR1 and CDR2 are MNHNS and SASEGT. V dropped 4 bases and J dropped 6 bases, with 15 bases sitting between them. The CDR3 is 15 residues long. The CDR3, as DNA: TGTGCCAGCAGTGGGTCTAACTCCGCGGCCGGGGAGCTGTTTTTT. This gives the protein CASSGSNSAAGELFF.

V usage is TRBV5-1 and J usage is TRBJ2-7; 9 nucleotides match TRBD1. CDR1 is SGHRS and CDR2 is YFSETQ in the germline V gene. J was trimmed by 3 bases and V by 2 bases; bases with no gene match: 3. This CDR3 spans 14 amino acids. CDR3 region: CASSFGTGNYEQYF. CDR3 DNA sequence: TGCGCCAGCAGCTTCGGGACAGGGAACTACGAGCAGTACTTC.

The rearrangement links TRBV10-1 to TRBJ2-1, with TRBD2 as a possible D gene (5 bases). The CDR3 is made up of 14 amino acids. Per the germline V gene, CDR1 is WNHNN and CDR2 is SYGVQD (reference sequence). V was cut by 0 bases and J by 5 bases, with 8 bases left in between. CDR3 loop: CASSESDLNNEQFF. The CDR3 region has the DNA TGCGCCAGCAGTGAGTCGGACTTAAACAATGAGCAGTTCTTC.

This sequence joins TRBV11-3 and TRBJ2-5; no clear D gene. This CDR3 contains 13 residues. The germline V gene encodes CDR1 SGHNT and CDR2 YENEEA. Between the trimmed V and J ends, which lost 1 base and 3 bases, there was a span of 6 bases. The CDR3 DNA reads TGTGCCAGCAGCTTAGGTCGCGAAGAGACCCAGTACTTC. Protein sequence: CASSLGREETQYF.

The chain uses TRBV13 and TRBJ2-3, with TRBD2 matching over 8 bases. Germline CDR1 PRHDT, CDR2 FYEKMQ (reference sequence). With 0 bases clipped from V and 2 bases from J, the junction kept 13 bases outside the gene matches. The CDR3 loop spans 19 amino acids. The CDR3 DNA is TGTGCCAGCAGCTTAGGCAAGCGGGAGTTTTGGGAGTTCACAGATACGCAGTATTTT. It codes for CASSLGKREFWEFTDTQYF.

This chain links TRBV6-5 with TRBJ2-2; 8 positions agree with TRBD2. This CDR3 is 15 amino acids long. Germline V gives CDR1 MNHEY, CDR2 SVGAGI. V shed 8 bases and J 5 bases; nucleotides not matched to a gene: 10. The CDR3 loop is CASSSGGRSTGELFF. In DNA, the CDR3 is TGTGCCAGCTCGTCGGGCGGGAGGTCTACCGGGGAGCTGTTTTTT.

The CDR3 loop is CASSRGMGEKLFF. CDR3 nucleotides: TGTGCCAGCAGCAGAGGGATGGGTGAAAAACTGTTTTTT. The chain has TRBV7-9 and TRBJ1-4; D not resolved. Germline CDR1 reads SEHNR; CDR2 reads FQNEAQ (reference sequence). The CDR3 extends over 13 amino acids. Trimming took off 5 bases at V and 7 bases at J, with 11 bases between the two ends.

J is TRBJ1-5 and V is TRBV6-1, with D unclear. CDR1 and CDR2 (germline): MNHNS, SASEGT. The CDR3 runs to 13 residues. The V and J ends lost 5 bases and 0 bases respectively, with 5 bases between them. In DNA form, the CDR3 reads TGTGCCAGCAGTTCGTATAGCAATCAGCCCCAGCATTTT. Its protein product is CASSSYSNQPQHF.

The J gene is TRBJ1-5, the V gene TRBV10-1, with D hard to call. The V end was cut by 3 bases, the J end by 8 bases, with 8 bases between. The CDR3 contains 12 residues. Germline CDR1 WNHNN, CDR2 SYGVQD (reference sequence). Here the CDR3 DNA reads TGCGCCAGCAGTGACAGTCCGAAGCCCCAGCATTTT. This encodes CASSDSPKPQHF.

The rearrangement links TRBV7-9 to TRBJ1-2; TRBD1 aligns across 9 bases. CDR3 size: 15 residues. V shed 4 bases and J 4 bases; nucleotides not matched to a gene: 7. Germline assignment: CDR1 SEHNR and CDR2 FQNEAQ (reference sequence). CDR3 sequence reads: CASSSIDRGIYGYTF. The CDR3 DNA sequence: TGTGCCAGCAGCTCGATCGACAGGGGGATCTATGGCTACACCTTC.

This rearrangement joins TRBV5-4 to TRBJ1-3; D perhaps matches TRBD1 (6 bases). Germline V CDR1 and CDR2: SGHNT, YYREEE (reference sequence). The CDR3 runs to 13 residues. V was trimmed by 4 bases and J by 4 bases, leaving 9 bases between them. CDR3: CASSPGAGNTIYF. As DNA, the CDR3 is TGTGCCAGCAGCCCAGGGGCCGGAAACACCATATATTTT.

This chain joins TRBV28 and TRBJ1-2, with 7 bases matching TRBD1. Trimming removed 4 bases from V and 8 bases from J; junction bases left unmatched: 4. Germline CDR1 MDHEN, CDR2 SYDVKM. The CDR3 length is 12 residues. The CDR3 loop is CASSSGGQGYTF. The CDR3 bases are TGTGCCAGCAGTTCAGGGGGTCAAGGCTACACCTTC.

This clone was counted once. J is TRBJ2-6 and V is TRBV6-1, with D tentatively TRBD2 (6 bases). Between the trimmed V and J ends, which lost 3 bases and 0 bases, there was a span of 12 bases. This CDR3 comprises 17 residues. The V gene's germline CDR1 is MNHNS and CDR2 SASEGT. In nucleotides, the CDR3 is TGTGCCAGCAGTGACCGTCGGGAGAGCTCTGGGGCCAACGTCCTGACTTTC. This sequence encodes CASSDRRESSGANVLTF.

This clone was counted a single time. This chain connects TRBV27 to TRBJ2-5; the match to TRBD1 covers 7 bases. Germline CDR1 and CDR2: MNHEY and SMNVEV (reference sequence). J lost 6 bases, V lost 6 bases, and 13 bases had no gene match. The CDR3 runs 15 residues. As DNA, the CDR3 is TGTGCCAGCAGGAGACAGGGACAGTCCTGGAAGACCCAGTACTTC. Protein product: CASRRQGQSWKTQYF.

V and J are TRBV9 and TRBJ1-2; possibly TRBD1 for D (5 bases). Per the germline V gene, CDR1 is SGDLS and CDR2 is YYNGEE. The CDR3 covers 15 residues. Deletions cut 1 base from V and 6 bases from J, with 16 bases between. The DNA for the CDR3 is TGTGCCAGCAGCGTATGGGGGGAAAGTGTAAATGGCTACACCTTC. Its translation is CASSVWGESVNGYTF.

V usage is TRBV7-9 and J usage is TRBJ2-1; 9 bases map to TRBD2. Trimming cost V 5 bases and J 4 bases; bases outside gene matches: 18. This CDR3 comprises 19 residues. CDR1 is SEHNR and CDR2 is FQNEAQ in the germline V gene (reference sequence). This chain's CDR3 is CASSRATRGRTSGYNEQFF. CDR3 coding DNA: TGTGCCAGCAGCCGAGCTACCAGGGGAAGAACTAGCGGGTACAATGAGCAGTTCTTC. Variable domain in full (rest from reference TRBV7-9 and TRBJ2-1): DTGVSQNPRHKITKRGQNVTFRCDPISEHNRLYWYRQTLGQGPEFLTYFQNEAQLEKSRLLSDRFSAERPKGSFSTLEIQRTEQGDSAMYLCASSRATRGRTSGYNEQFFGPGTRLTVL.

This chain uses TRBV5-1 with TRBJ2-2, with 7 bases lining up with TRBD2. J was trimmed by 5 bases and V by 4 bases; bases with no gene match: 8. Germline CDR1 reads SGHRS; CDR2 reads YFSETQ. The CDR3 runs 15 residues. CDR3 amino acids: CASSMSGMGTGELFF. CDR3 nucleotide sequence: TGCGCCAGCAGCATGAGCGGGATGGGGACCGGGGAGCTGTTTTTT.

The chain couples TRBV28 to TRBJ1-5, with TRBD1 identical over 8 bases. The CDR3 loop spans 18 amino acids. With 6 bases clipped from V and 0 bases from J, the junction kept 13 bases outside the gene matches. Germline lookup yields CDR1 MDHEN and CDR2 SYDVKM. The chain's CDR3 is CASRQSGQAPYSNQPQHF. CDR3 coding DNA: TGTGCCAGCAGGCAATCGGGACAGGCCCCTTATAGCAATCAGCCCCAGCATTTT.

The chain joins TRBV5-4 to TRBJ2-3; D not certain. Looked up from germline, CDR1 is SGHNT and CDR2 is YYREEE (reference sequence). The CDR3 runs 14 residues. V lost 2 bases, J lost 1 base, and 8 bases lay in between. CDR3 nucleotide sequence: TGTGCCAGCAGCTTTAGTCCCGGCACAGATACGCAGTATTTT. This encodes CASSFSPGTDTQYF.

The V and J genes are TRBV6-5 and TRBJ2-5; TRBD2 agrees at 8 bases. V gave up 0 bases and J gave up 6 bases; unmatched junction bases: 9. The CDR3 totals 16 residues. CDR1 is MNHEY, CDR2 SVGAGI, per germline. The DNA for the CDR3 is TGTGCCAGCAGTTACTCGAGGTTCGGGGGGGCGCAGACCCAGTACTTC. This encodes CASSYSRFGGAQTQYF.

The rearrangement joins TRBV4-1 to TRBJ2-1; TRBD2 might be the D (6 bases). Deletions cut 4 bases from V and 7 bases from J, with 20 bases between. CDR1 is MGHRA and CDR2 is YSYEKL in the germline V gene. The CDR3 has 16 residues. CDR3 nucleotide sequence: TGCGCCAGCAGCCTGACTACTCGACTAGATAGGAATGAGCAGTTCTTC. This gives the protein CASSLTTRLDRNEQFF.

This chain uses TRBV19 with TRBJ2-1, with D uncertain. V was clipped by 6 bases and J by 2 bases, with 5 bases between them. The germline V gene encodes CDR1 LNHDA and CDR2 SQIVND (reference sequence). CDR3 length equals 12 residues. Here the CDR3 reads CASSDTYNEQFF. In nucleotides, the CDR3 is TGTGCCAGTAGCGACACCTACAATGAGCAGTTCTTC. Full variable domain (missing parts from reference TRBV19 and TRBJ2-1): DGGITQSPKYLFRKEGQNVTLSCEQNLNHDAMYWYRQDPGQGLRLIYYSQIVNDFQKGDIAEGYSVSREKKESFPLTVTSAQKNPTAFYLCASSDTYNEQFFGPGTRLTVL.

The chain couples TRBV5-4 to TRBJ2-7, with TRBD2 identical over 7 bases. Trimming removed 5 bases from V and 0 bases from J; junction bases left unmatched: 11. Germline CDR1 and CDR2: SGHNT and YYREEE (reference sequence). The CDR3 length is 16 residues. The CDR3 region has the DNA TGTGCCAGCAGTTCCGGCCTGCGGGGGAGCTCCTACGAGCAGTACTTC. This codes for CASSSGLRGSSYEQYF.

The CDR3 region is CASKPTGWGEQYF. In DNA form, the CDR3 reads TGTGCCAGTAAACCGACAGGCTGGGGGGAGCAGTACTTC. J is TRBJ2-7 and V is TRBV19, with D perhaps matching TRBD1 (6 bases). Germline assignment: CDR1 LNHDA and CDR2 SQIVND (reference sequence). This CDR3 has 13 amino acids. Trimming removed 7 bases from V and 7 bases from J, with 17 bases in between.